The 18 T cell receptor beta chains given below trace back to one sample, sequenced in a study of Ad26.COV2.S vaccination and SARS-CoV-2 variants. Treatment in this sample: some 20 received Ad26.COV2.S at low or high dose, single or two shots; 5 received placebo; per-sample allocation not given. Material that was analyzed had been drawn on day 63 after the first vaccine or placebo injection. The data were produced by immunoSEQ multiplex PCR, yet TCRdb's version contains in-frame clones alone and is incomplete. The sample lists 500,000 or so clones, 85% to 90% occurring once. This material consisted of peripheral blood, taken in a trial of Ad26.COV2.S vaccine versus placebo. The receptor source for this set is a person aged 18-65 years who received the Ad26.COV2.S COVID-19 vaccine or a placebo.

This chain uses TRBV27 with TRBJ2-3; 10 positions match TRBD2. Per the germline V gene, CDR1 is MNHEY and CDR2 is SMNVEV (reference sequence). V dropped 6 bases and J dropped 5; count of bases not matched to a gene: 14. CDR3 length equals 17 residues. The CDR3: CASSTHGSGGAGDTQYF. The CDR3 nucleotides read TGTGCCAGCAGCACCCACGGGAGCGGGGGGGCCGGAGATACGCAGTATTTT.

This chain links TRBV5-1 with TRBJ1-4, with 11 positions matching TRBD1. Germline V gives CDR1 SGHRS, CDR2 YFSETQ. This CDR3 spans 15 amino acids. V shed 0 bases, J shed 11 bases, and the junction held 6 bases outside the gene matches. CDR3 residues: CASSLEGTGGWKLFF. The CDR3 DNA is TGCGCCAGCAGCTTGGAAGGGACAGGGGGATGGAAACTGTTTTTT.

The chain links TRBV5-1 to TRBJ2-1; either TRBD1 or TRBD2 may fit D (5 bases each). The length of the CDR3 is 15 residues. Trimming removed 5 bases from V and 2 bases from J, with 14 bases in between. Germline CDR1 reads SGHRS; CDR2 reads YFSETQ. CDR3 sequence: CASRLEGQPYNEQFF. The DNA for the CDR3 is TGCGCCAGCAGATTAGAGGGGCAACCCTACAATGAGCAGTTCTTC. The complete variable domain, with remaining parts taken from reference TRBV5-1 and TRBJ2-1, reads KAGVTQTPRYLIKTRGQQVTLSCSPISGHRSVSWYQQTPGQGLQFLFEYFSETQRNKGNFPGRFSGRQFSNSRSEMNVSTLELGDSALYLCASRLEGQPYNEQFFGPGTRLTVL.

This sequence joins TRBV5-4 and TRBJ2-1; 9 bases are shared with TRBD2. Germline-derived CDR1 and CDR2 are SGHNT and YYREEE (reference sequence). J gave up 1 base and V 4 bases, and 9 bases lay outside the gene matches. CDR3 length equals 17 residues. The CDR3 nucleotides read TGTGCCAGCAGCATTGGACTAGCGACGACTTCCTACAATGAGCAGTTCTTC. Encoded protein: CASSIGLATTSYNEQFF.

The CDR3 here is CSVGGAEETQYF. Here the CDR3 DNA reads TGCAGCGTGGGGGGCGCGGAAGAGACCCAGTACTTC. This chain uses TRBV29-1 with TRBJ2-5; D is perhaps TRBD1 or TRBD2 (6 bases each). Germline V gene lookup returns CDR1 SQVTM and CDR2 ANQGSEA. Trimming removed 6 bases from V and 3 bases from J, with 11 bases in between. This CDR3 has 12 residues.

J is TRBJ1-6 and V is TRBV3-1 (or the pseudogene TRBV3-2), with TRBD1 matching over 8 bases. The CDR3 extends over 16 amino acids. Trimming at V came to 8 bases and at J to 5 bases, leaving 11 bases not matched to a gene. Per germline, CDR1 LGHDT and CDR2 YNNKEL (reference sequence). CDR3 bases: TGTGCCAGCCAAGACGAGAGACAGGGGCATAATTCACCCCTCCACTTT. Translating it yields CASQDERQGHNSPLHF.

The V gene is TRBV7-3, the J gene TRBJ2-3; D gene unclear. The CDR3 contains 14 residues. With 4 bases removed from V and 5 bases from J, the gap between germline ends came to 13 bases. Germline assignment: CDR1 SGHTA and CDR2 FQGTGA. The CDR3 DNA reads TGTGCCAGCAGCTCTGGAAGGAGCCGAGATACGCAGTATTTT. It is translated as CASSSGRSRDTQYF.

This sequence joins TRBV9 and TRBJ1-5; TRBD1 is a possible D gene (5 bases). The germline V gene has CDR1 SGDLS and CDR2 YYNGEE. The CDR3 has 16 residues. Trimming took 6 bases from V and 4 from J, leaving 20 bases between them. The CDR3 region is CASNWNPYRGNQPQHF. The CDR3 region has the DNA TGTGCCAGCAACTGGAACCCCTATAGGGGAAATCAGCCCCAGCATTTT.

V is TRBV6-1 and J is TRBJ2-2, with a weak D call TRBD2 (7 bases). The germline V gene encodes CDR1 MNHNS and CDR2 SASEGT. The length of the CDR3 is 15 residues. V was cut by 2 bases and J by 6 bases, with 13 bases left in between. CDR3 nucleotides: TGTGCCAGCAGTGAAAGGGGGAGGGGCCCCGGGGAGCTGTTTTTT. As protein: CASSERGRGPGELFF.

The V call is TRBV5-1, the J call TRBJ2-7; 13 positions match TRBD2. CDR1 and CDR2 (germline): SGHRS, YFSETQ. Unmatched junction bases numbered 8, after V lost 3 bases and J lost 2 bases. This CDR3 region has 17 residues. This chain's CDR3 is CASSSWTSGGTPYEQYF. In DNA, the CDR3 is TGCGCCAGCAGCTCCTGGACTAGCGGGGGAACCCCCTACGAGCAGTACTTC.

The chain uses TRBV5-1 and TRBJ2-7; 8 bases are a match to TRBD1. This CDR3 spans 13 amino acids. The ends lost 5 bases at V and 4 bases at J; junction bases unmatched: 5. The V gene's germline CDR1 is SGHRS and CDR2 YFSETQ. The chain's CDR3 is CASRDRELYEQYF. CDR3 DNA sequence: TGCGCCAGCAGGGACAGGGAGTTGTACGAGCAGTACTTC.

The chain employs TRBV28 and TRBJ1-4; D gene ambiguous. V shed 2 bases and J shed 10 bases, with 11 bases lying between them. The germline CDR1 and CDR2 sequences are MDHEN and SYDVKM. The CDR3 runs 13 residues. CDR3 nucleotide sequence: TGTGCCAGCAGTTTAATTTATCGTGGAAAACTGTTTTTT. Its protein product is CASSLIYRGKLFF.

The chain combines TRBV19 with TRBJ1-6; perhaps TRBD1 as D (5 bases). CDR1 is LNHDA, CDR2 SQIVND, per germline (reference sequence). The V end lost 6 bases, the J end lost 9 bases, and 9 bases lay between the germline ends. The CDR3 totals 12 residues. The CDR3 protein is CASRGGFSPLHF. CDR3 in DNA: TGTGCCAGTAGGGGGGGTTTTTCACCCCTCCACTTT.

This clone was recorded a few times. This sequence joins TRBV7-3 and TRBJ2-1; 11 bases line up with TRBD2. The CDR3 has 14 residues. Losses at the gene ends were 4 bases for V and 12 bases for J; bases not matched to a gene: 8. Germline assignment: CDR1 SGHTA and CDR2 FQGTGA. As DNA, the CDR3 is TGTGCCAGCAGCTCACCGGGACTAGCGGACCTGCAGTTCTTC. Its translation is CASSSPGLADLQFF.

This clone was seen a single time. CDR3 nucleotide sequence: TGTGCCAGCTCACTCAGACAGGGGGTTTTATCTGAAGCTTTCTTT. Protein: CASSLRQGVLSEAFF. The chain uses TRBV18 and TRBJ1-1; TRBD1 aligns across 9 bases. This CDR3 has 15 residues. Germline V CDR1 and CDR2: KGHSH, LQKENI. The trim removed 4 bases at V and 6 bases at J, leaving 9 bases unmatched. The complete variable domain, with remaining parts taken from reference TRBV18 and TRBJ1-1, reads NAGVMQNPRHLVRRRGQEARLRCSPMKGHSHVYWYRQLPEEGLKFMVYLQKENIIDESGMPKERFSAEFPKEGPSILRIQQVVRGDSAAYFCASSLRQGVLSEAFFGQGTRLTVV.

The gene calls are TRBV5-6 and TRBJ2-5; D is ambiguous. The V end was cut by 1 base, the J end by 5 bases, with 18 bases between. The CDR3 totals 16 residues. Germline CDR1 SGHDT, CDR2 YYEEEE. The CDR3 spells CASSLFSRSFQETQYF. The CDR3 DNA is TGTGCCAGCAGCTTGTTTTCACGGTCATTTCAGGAGACCCAGTACTTC.

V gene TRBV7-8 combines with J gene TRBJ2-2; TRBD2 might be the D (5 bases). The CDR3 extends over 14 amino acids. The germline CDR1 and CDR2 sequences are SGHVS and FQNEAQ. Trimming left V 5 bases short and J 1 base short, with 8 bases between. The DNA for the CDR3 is TGTGCCAGCAGCCCCGGACTGAACACCGGGGAGCTGTTTTTT. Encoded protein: CASSPGLNTGELFF.

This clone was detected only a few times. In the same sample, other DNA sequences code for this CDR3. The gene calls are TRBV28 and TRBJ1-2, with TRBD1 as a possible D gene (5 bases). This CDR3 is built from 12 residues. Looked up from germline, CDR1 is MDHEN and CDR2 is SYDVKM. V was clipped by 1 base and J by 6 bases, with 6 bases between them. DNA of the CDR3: TGTGCCAGCAGTTTATTAGGGGATGGCTACACCTTC. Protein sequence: CASSLLGDGYTF.